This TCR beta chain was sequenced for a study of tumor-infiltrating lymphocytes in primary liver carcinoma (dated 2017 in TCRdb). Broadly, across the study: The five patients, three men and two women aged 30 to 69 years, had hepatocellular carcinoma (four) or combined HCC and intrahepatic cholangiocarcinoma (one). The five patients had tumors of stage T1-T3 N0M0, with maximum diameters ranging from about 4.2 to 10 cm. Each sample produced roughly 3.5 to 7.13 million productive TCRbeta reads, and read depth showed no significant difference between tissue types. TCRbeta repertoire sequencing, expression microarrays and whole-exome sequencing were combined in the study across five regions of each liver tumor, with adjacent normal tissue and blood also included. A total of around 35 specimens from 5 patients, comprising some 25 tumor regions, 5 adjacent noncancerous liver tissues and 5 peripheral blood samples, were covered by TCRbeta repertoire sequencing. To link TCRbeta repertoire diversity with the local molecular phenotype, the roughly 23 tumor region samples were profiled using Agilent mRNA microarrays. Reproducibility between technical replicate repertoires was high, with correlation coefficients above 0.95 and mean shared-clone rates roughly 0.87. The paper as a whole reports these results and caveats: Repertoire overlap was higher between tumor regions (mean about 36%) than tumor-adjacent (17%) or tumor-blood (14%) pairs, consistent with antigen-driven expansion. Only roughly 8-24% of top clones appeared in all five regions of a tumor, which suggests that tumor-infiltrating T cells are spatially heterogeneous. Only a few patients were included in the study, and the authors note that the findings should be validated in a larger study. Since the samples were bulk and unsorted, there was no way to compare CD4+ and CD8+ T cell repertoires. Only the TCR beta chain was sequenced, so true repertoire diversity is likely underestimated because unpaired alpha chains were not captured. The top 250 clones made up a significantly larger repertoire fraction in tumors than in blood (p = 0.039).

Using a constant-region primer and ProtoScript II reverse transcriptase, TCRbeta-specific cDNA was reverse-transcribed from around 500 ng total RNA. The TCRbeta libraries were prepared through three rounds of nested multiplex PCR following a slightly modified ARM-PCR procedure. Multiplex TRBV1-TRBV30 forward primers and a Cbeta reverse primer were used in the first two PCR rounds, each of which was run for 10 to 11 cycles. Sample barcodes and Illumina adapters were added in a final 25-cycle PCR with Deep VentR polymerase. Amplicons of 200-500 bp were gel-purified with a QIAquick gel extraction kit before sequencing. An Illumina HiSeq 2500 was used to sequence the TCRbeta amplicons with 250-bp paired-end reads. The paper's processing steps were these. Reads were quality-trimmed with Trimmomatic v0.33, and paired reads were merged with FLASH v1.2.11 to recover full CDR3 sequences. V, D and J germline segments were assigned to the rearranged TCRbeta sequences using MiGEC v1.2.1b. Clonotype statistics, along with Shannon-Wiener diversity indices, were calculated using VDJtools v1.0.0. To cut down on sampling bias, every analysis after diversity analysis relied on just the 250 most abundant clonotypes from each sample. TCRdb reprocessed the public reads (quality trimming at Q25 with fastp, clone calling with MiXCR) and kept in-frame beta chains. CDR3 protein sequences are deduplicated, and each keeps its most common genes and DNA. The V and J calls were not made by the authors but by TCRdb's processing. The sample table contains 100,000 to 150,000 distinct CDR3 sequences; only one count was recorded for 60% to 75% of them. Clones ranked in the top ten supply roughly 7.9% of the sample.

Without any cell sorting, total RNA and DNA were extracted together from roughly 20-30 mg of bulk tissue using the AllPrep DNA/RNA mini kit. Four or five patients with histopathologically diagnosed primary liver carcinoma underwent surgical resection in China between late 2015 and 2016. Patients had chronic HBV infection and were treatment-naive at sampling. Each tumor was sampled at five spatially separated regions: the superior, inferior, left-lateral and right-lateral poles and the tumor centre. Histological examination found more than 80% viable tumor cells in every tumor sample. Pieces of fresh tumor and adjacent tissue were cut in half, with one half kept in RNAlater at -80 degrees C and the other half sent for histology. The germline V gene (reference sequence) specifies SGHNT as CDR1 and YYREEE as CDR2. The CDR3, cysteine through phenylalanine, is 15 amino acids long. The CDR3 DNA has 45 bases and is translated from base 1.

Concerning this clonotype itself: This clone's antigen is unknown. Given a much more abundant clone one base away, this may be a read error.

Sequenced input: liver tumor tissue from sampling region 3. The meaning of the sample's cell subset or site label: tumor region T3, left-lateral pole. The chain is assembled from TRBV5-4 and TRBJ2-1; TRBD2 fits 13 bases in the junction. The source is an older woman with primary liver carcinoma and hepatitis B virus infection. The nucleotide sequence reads TGTACCAGCAGCTTGACTAGCGGGAGGTCGTATGAGCAGTTCTTC. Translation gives CTSSLTSGRSYEQFF.